This TCR beta chain was found in a study of T cell responses to AZD1222 COVID-19 vaccine (dated by TCRdb to 2020 to 2022). Regarding the study in general: AZD1222 recipients whose second dose came at about 4 weeks and those whose second dose came at about 12 weeks were combined into one group, since spike-specific TCR depth and breadth did not differ between the two schedules. Trial participants were enrolled by age into 18-55, 56-69 and 70-plus year subgroups, with roughly 160, 29 and 62 TCR-sequenced participants respectively. TCR sequencing was performed for 230 to 250 trial participants, of whom 207 were given two doses of AZD1222 and around 26 were given two doses of MenACWY control vaccine. Points the paper makes about the study in general: Because no day 14 peak-response samples were available, the repertoires could be characterized only after the peak T cell response. Most participants were white British and females outnumbered males, and the authors suggested that clonal diversity may have been underestimated. In the small 56-69-year group, the increase in depth fell short of significance, most likely because of low power. Conclusions about previously exposed vaccinees were limited because only five to seven AZD1222 recipients were SARS-CoV-2 seropositive at baseline. Reportedly, close to half of the unique spike-specific TCRs recognized epitopes lying outside the regions that are mutated in the B.1.351 and B.1.1.7 variants. CD4 TCRs associated with the vaccine covered the entire spike protein, and the dominant responses were in regions 160-218 and 743-854. A significant rise in spike-specific TCR breadth and depth was observed after two AZD1222 doses relative to day 0 and relative to MenACWY recipients.

Remarks on this clone: This receptor's antigen is unknown. The input lacks base qualities; no much larger clone sits a single base away.

This sample's time point label indicates: baseline before first vaccination. Vaccinee samples came from UK trials COV001 and COV002, including a single-blind randomized controlled phase 2/3 trial of AZD1222 (ChAdOx1 nCoV-19) in healthy adults. Trial participant PBMC samples were collected at day 0 and day 28 after the second dose for TCRbeta chain sequencing. The CDR3 measures 17 amino acids from cysteine to phenylalanine. Left in the record is the CDR3 DNA by itself, 51 bases read in frame from the first base. The germline V gene encodes CDR1 KGHSH and CDR2 LQKENI. V is cut by 0 bases and J by 4 bases, and the space between the germline ends is 15 bases. The CDR3 regions of human TCRbeta chains were subjected to immunosequencing. Under the source paper's analysis protocol: TCRs in the repertoires were compared against a reference library of SARS-CoV-2-specific TCRs that had been generated with the MIRA antigen-specificity platform. Breadth was defined as the fraction of unique TCRs that were SARS-CoV-2-associated, and depth was defined as the fraction of total T cells that were SARS-CoV-2-associated. Using the MIRA data, each spike-specific TCR was assigned both to the spike region to which the TCR was reactive and to a CD4 or CD8 class. Log10-transformed breadth and depth values were compared by one-way ANOVA with Sidak's multiple comparisons tests. Not all clones reach the TCRdb copy of this immuneACCESS table, which keeps in-frame sequences only. Checked studies attribute under half of the gap to unresolved V genes and leave the rest unexplained. The D gene and trimming were derived from the DNA, and the V and J assignments and clone size from that table. The sample table lists around 170,000 clones, approximately 91% of them with a count of one. Of the sample, 0.99% falls within the top ten clones.

The sequences come from peripheral blood, collected on day 0 of AZD1222 vaccination. This receptor chain uses TRBV18 and TRBJ2-2; the D gene remains uncertain. This TCR was recovered from an adult in good health. The CDR3 region: CASSPPAGLLPTGELFF. The DNA reads as follows: TGTGCCAGCTCACCACCCGCCGGGCTACTACCCACCGGGGAGCTGTTTTTT.